The sequence of this T cell receptor beta chain was determined in a study of shared clonotypes between healthy human individuals (dated by TCRdb to about 2020). A note on the overall study: The cohort included three men and a couple of women between 18 and 49 years of age. For each donor, CD4 naive and CD4 memory were each given three plates, CD8 naive was given two plates, and CD8 memory was given one plate. Blood TCR repertoires of about 5 healthy adults were deeply sequenced to estimate repertoire size and the extent of clonotype sharing between individuals. Libraries were prepared and TCR repertoires were sequenced by different laboratories using diverse techniques, in order to increase sequencing depth and limit assay-specific biases. Leukapheresis yielded between about 0.8 and 8.9 billion PBMCs per donor.

Using the deep immunoSEQ assay, TCR CDR3 regions were amplified from genomic DNA by multiplex PCR. Genomic DNA extracted from each cell subset was distributed evenly over all wells of several immunoSEQ 96-well plates, and each plate served as one replicate. Each replicate PCR for sorted subsets received around 0.2 ug genomic DNA, equal to about 30,000 T cell genomes. Purified libraries were measured with a Qubit 3.0 fluorometer, size-checked on a Bioanalyzer 2100, and measured again with the KAPA Library Quantification kit. Every immunoSEQ 96-well plate was sequenced on a separate single-read 150-cycle Illumina NextSeq 550 flow cell. The authors' analysis ran thus. Because the immunoSEQ output included only junctional sequences and no quality scores, the filtering could not be the same as the filtering used for full-length reads. Sequences were annotated with PyIR, a Python wrapper for IgBLAST v1.9, using IMGT germline references to assign V/J genes and CDR3. Reads with weak V/J assignments (E-value above 1e-6), missing CDR3, stop codons, out-of-frame junctions, or ambiguous translated residues were removed. A V3J clonotype was defined by an identical inferred V gene, J gene, and CDR3 amino acid sequence. Percentage overlap between repertoires was calculated by dividing the number of shared unique clonotypes by the size of the smaller repertoire. RTK rarefaction, the Chao1 estimator, and Recon v2.1 estimates of unobserved clonotypes were used to assess repertoire richness. OLGA was used to compute generation probabilities for all TCRbeta clonotypes that the gDNA method yielded from a handful of donors. TCRdb took over this immuneACCESS table, retaining in-frame rearrangements with V and J assigned. Such tables are incomplete; in checked studies, under half of the missing clones stem from an unresolved V gene, and the remainder is unexplained. The V and J calls and clone size were taken over from that table, and D and trimming were inferred from the DNA. Within this sample are around 2,000,000 clones, with more than 85% of them counted one time only. The ten largest make up roughly 1.7% of the sample.

Sequences SGHAT (CDR1) and FQNNGV (CDR2) are obtained from the germline V gene. Trimming costs V 5 bases and J 10 bases, and their ends lie 21 bases apart. Measured from the cysteine to the phenylalanine, the CDR3 is 15 residues long. Of the read, only the CDR3 DNA is kept; its 45 bases are in frame from base 1. CD8 naive samples consisted of CD45RO-negative cells that were positively selected for CCR7, yielding a CD45RA+CCR7+ population without TemRA cells. Healthy HIV-negative adults with no recently reported acute infections or vaccinations were included as donors. Every donor was a Caucasian adult living in Nashville, Tennessee, USA. After blood collection by leukapheresis, PBMCs were isolated using Ficoll-Histopaque density gradient centrifugation and then cryopreserved in the vapor phase of liquid nitrogen. Analytical flow cytometry was used to check the purity and quantity of every magnetically sorted T cell population. From each sorted fraction, genomic DNA was isolated and quantified by UV absorbance on a Nanodrop 2000c.

The paper as a whole reports these results and caveats: The genetic and exposure-history diversity represented was limited by the small number of donors. Incomplete sequencing was indicated by rarefaction of sorted-subset datasets, despite the large sequencing depth. Compared with non-shared clonotypes, clonotypes shared by all four sorted-subset donors had higher generation probabilities. Approximately 5% of naive CD4, 3.5% of naive CD8, approximately 2% of memory CD4, and approximately 0.4% of memory CD8 clonotypes were shared across several donors. Sampling was restricted to blood, and TCR repertoires in tissue are likely to differ from TCR repertoires in blood. Pairwise subsampling indicated that sequencing depth was expected to affect the degree of clonotype sharing among donors. Naive subsets generally had larger estimated clonotype richness than memory subsets did.

Comments on this clone: The target of this receptor is not known. No per-base quality is available; no much larger clone lies one base away.

The sequence joins TRBV11-2 to TRBJ2-1, with the D segment identity uncertain. Sequences were obtained from naive CD8+ T cells from PBMCs. Taken with the paper, the label for cell subset or site translates to: CD45RA+CCR7+. The sequence derives from a young man in good health. Some clones in this sample may be carry-over from other donors' samples. The bases read TGTGCCAGCAGCACAAGAAATCACCCAGTGGGGGAGCAGTTCTTC. Its protein reads: CASSTRNHPVGEQFF.